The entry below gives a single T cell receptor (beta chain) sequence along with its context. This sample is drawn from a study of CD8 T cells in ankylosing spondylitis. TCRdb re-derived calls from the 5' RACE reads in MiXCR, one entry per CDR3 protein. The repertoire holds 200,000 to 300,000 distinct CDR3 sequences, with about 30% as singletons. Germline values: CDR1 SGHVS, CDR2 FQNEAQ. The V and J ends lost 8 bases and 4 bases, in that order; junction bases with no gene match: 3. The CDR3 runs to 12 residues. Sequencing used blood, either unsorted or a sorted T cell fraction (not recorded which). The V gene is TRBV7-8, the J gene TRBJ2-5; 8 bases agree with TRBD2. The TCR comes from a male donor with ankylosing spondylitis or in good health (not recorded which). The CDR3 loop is CASRGRRETQYF. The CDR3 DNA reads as TGTGCCAGCCGCGGGAGGAGAGAGACCCAGTACTTC.